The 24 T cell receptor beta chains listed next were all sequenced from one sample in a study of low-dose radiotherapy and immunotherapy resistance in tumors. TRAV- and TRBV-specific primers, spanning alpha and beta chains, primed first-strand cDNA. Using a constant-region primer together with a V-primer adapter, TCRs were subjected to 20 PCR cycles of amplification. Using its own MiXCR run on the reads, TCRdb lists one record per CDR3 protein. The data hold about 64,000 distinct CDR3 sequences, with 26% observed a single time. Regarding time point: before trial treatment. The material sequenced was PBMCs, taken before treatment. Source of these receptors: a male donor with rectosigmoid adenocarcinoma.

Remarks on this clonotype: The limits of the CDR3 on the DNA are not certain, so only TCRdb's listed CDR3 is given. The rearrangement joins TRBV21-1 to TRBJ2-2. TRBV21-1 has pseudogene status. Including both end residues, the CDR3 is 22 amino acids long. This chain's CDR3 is CASSQERVGSARTERTPGSCFF.

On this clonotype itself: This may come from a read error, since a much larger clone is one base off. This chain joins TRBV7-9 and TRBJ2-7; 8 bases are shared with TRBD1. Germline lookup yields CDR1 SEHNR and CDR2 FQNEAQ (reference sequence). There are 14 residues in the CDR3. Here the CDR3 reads CASSLTGETYQQYF. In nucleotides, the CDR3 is TGTGCCAGCAGTTTGACAGGGGAGACCTACCAGCAGTACTTC.

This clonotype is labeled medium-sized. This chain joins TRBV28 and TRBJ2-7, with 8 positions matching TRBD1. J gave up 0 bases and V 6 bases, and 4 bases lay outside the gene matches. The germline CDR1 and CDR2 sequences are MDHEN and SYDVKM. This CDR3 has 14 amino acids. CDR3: CASRRDRSSYEQYF. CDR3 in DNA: TGTGCCAGCAGGAGGGACAGGTCCTCCTACGAGCAGTACTTC.

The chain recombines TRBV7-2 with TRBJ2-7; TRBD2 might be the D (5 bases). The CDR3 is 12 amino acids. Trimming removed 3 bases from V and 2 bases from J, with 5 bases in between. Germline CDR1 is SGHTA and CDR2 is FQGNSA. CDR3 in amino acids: CASSLTTYEQYF. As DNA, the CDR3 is TGTGCCAGCAGCTTGACTACCTACGAGCAGTACTTC.

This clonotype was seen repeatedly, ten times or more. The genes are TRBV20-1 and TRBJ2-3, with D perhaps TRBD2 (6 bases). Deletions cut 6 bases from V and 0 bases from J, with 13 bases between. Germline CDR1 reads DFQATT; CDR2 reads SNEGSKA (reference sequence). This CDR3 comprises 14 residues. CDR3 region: CSAPLASSTDTQYF. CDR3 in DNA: TGCAGTGCGCCCCTAGCGTCTAGCACAGATACGCAGTATTTT.

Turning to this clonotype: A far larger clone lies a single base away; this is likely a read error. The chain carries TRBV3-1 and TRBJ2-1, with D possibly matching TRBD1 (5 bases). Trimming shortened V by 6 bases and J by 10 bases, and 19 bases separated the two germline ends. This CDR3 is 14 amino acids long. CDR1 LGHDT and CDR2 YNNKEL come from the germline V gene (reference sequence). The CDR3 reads CASSLLTETYEQFF. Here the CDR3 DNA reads TGTGCCAGCAGTCTTTTGACAGAAACCTACGAGCAGTTCTTC.

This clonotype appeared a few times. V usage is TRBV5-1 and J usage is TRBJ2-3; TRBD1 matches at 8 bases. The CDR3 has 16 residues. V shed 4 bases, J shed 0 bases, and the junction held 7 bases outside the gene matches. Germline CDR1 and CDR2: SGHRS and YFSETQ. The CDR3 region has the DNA TGCGCCAGCAGCCCTGGCGGACAGGGCAGCACAGATACGCAGTATTTT. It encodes CASSPGGQGSTDTQYF.

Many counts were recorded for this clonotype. The chain's CDR3 is CASSLSRTSGQWGYTF. The CDR3 region has the DNA TGTGCCAGCAGCTTAAGTCGGACGTCCGGTCAGTGGGGCTACACCTTC. This chain uses TRBV7-2 with TRBJ1-2, with D unclear. The germline V gene encodes CDR1 SGHTA and CDR2 FQGNSA. Trimming cost V 2 bases and J 8 bases, with 21 bases left between them. The CDR3 spans 16 residues.

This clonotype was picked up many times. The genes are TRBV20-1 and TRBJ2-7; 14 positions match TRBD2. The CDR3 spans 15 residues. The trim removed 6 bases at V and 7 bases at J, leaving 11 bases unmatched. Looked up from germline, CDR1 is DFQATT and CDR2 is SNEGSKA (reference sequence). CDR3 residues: CSATSGLAGAREQYF. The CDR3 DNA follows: TGCAGTGCAACCTCGGGACTAGCGGGAGCCAGGGAGCAGTACTTC.

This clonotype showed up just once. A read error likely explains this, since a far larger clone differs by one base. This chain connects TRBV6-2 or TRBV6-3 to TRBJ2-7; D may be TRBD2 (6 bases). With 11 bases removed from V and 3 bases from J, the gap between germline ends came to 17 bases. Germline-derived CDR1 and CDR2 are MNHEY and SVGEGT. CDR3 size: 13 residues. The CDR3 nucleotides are TGTGCCGCCAGAGCGGGTGTTTTCTACGAGCAGTACTTC. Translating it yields CAARAGVFYEQYF.

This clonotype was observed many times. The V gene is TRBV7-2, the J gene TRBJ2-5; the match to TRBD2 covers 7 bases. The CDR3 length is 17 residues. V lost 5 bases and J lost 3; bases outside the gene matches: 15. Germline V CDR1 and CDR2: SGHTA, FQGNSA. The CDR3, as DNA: TGTGCCAGCAGCCTGGCCCAGCGGGGCCCCAGGGAAGAGACCCAGTACTTC. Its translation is CASSLAQRGPREETQYF. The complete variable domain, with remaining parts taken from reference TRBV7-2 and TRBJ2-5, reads GAGVSQSPSNKVTEKGKDVELRCDPISGHTALYWYRQSLGQGLEFLIYFQGNSAPDKSGLPSDRFSAERTGGSVSTLTIQRTQQEDSAVYLCASSLAQRGPREETQYFGPGTRLLVL.

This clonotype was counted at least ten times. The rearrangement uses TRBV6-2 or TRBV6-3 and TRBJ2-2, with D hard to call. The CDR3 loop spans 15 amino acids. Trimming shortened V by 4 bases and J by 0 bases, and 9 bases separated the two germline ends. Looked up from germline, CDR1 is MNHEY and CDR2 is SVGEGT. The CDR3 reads CASSSYRPNTGELFF. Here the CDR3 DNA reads TGTGCCAGCAGTTCATACAGACCGAACACCGGGGAGCTGTTTTTT.

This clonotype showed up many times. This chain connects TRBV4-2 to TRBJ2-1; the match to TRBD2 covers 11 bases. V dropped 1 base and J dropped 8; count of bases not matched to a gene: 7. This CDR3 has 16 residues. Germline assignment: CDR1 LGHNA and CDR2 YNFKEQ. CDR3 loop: CASSQVSGGADDEQFF. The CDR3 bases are TGTGCCAGCAGCCAAGTTAGCGGGGGGGCCGATGATGAGCAGTTCTTC.

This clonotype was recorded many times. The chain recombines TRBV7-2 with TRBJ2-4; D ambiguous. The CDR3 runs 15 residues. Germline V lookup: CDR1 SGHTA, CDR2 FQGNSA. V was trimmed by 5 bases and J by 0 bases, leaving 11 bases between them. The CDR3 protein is CASSRPTGAKNIQYF. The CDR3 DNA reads TGTGCCAGCAGCCGGCCTACGGGAGCCAAAAACATTCAGTACTTC.

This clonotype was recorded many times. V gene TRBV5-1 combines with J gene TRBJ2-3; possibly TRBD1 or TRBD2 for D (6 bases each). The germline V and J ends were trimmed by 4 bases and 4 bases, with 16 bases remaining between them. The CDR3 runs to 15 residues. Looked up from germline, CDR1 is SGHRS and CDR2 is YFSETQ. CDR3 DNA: TGCGCCAGCAGCGCGGGGTGGGGGCCCTCAGATACGCAGTATTTT. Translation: CASSAGWGPSDTQYF. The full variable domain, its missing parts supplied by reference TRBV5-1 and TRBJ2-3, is KAGVTQTPRYLIKTRGQQVTLSCSPISGHRSVSWYQQTPGQGLQFLFEYFSETQRNKGNFPGRFSGRQFSNSRSEMNVSTLELGDSALYLCASSAGWGPSDTQYFGPGTRLTVL.

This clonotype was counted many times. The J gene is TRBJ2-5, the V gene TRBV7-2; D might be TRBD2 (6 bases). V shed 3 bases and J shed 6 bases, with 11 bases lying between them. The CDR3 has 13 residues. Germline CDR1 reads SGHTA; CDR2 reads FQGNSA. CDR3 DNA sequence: TGTGCCAGCAGCTTGGGGGGAGAGAAGACCCAGTACTTC. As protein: CASSLGGEKTQYF.

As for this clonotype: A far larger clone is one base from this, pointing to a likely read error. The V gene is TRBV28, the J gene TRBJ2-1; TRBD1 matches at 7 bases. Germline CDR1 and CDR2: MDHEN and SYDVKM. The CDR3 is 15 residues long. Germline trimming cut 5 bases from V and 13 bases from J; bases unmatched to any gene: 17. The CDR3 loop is CASSLEWDSLRTQFF. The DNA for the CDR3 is TGTGCCAGCAGTCTAGAGTGGGACAGCCTCCGGACCCAGTTCTTC.

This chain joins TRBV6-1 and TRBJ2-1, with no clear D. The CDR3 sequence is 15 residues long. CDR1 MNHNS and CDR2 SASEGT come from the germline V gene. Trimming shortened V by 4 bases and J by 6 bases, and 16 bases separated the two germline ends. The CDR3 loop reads CASSVQPTLANEQFF. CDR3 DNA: TGTGCCAGCAGTGTCCAACCGACCCTTGCCAATGAGCAGTTCTTC.

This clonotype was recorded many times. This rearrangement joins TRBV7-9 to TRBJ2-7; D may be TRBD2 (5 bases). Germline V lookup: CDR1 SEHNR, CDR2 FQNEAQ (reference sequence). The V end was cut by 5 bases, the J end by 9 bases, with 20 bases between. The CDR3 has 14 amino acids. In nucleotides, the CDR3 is TGTGCCAGCAGCCCTATCCAGGCCGGAGGTGGGCAGTACTTC. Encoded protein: CASSPIQAGGGQYF.

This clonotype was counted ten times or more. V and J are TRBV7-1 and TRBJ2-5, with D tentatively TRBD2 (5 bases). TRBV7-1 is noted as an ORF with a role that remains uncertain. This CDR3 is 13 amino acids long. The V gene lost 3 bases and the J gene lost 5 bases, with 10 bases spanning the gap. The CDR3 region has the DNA TGTGCCAGCAGCTCCCCCCCGGGGGAGACCCAGTACTTC. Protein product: CASSSPPGETQYF.

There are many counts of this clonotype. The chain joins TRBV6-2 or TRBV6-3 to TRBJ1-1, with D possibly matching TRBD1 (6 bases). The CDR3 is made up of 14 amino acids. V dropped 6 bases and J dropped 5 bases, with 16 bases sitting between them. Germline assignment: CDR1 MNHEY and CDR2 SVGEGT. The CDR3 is CASSKNTGTTEAFF. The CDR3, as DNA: TGTGCCAGCAGCAAAAATACCGGGACAACTGAAGCTTTCTTT.

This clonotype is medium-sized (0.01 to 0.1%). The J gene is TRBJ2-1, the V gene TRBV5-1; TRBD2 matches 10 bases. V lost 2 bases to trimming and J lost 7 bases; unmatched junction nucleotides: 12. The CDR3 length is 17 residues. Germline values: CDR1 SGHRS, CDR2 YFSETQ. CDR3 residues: CASSLGRASGGLNEQFF. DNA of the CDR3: TGCGCCAGCAGCTTAGGACGGGCTAGCGGGGGCCTGAATGAGCAGTTCTTC.

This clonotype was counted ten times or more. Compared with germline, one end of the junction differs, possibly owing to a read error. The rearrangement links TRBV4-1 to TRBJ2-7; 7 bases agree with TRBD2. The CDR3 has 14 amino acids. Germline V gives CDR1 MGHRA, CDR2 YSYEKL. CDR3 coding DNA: TGTGCCAGCAGCCGGAGGCGGGAGAGAGACGAGCAGTACTTC. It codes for CASSRRRERDEQYF.

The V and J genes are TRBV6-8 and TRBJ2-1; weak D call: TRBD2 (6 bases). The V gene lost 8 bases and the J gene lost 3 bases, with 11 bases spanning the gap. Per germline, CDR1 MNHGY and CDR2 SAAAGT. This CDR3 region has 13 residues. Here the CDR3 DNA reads TGTGCCAGCGGGGGGACTCACTACAATGAGCAGTTCTTC. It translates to CASGGTHYNEQFF.